The 24 T cell receptor beta chains below all came from one sample that was sequenced in a study of blood T cell repertoires in COVID-19. The protocol was immunoSEQ multiplex PCR, while the TCRdb copy is restricted to in-frame clones and leaves out a portion. Counted here are 150,000 to 200,000 clones, roughly 90% occurring once; the ten biggest clones make up around 0.53%. Material for sequencing was peripheral blood. These TCRs come from a man aged 50 to 59 with acute or convalescent COVID-19.

The rearrangement links TRBV10-3 to TRBJ2-1; TRBD2 matches 11 bases. The CDR3 loop spans 13 amino acids. J lost 6 bases, V lost 8 bases, and 3 bases had no gene match. Germline lookup yields CDR1 ENHRY and CDR2 SYGVKD. This CDR3 is CAIAGLAGNEQFF. The DNA for the CDR3 is TGTGCCATCGCCGGACTAGCGGGCAATGAGCAGTTCTTC.

This clone was observed a single time. This rearrangement joins TRBV6-1 to TRBJ1-6, with 8 bases that match TRBD1. Germline trimming cut 3 bases from V and 10 bases from J; bases unmatched to any gene: 11. CDR1 is MNHNS and CDR2 is SASEGT in the germline V gene. This CDR3 has 16 residues. CDR3 protein: CASSDPDRGRWSPLHF. The CDR3 region has the DNA TGTGCCAGCAGTGACCCTGACAGGGGTAGGTGGTCACCCCTCCACTTT.

J is TRBJ1-2 and V is TRBV30; D may be TRBD1 (6 bases). This CDR3 spans 13 amino acids. Trimming stripped 3 bases from V and 4 bases from J, with 12 bases between. Germline values: CDR1 GTSNPN, CDR2 SVGIG (reference sequence). CDR3: CAWSRDIFYGYTF. The DNA for the CDR3 is TGTGCCTGGAGCCGGGACATATTCTATGGCTACACCTTC.

This chain joins TRBV7-9 and TRBJ1-1; D gene uncertain. The CDR3 covers 13 residues. Germline V gives CDR1 SEHNR, CDR2 FQNEAQ (reference sequence). V was clipped by 5 bases and J by 0 bases, with 7 bases between them. The CDR3 DNA reads TGTGCCAGCAGCCCGGGGTTGAACACTGAAGCTTTCTTT. This codes for CASSPGLNTEAFF. The full variable domain, with the rest looked up from reference TRBV7-9 and TRBJ1-1, is DTGVSQNPRHKITKRGQNVTFRCDPISEHNRLYWYRQTLGQGPEFLTYFQNEAQLEKSRLLSDRFSAERPKGSFSTLEIQRTEQGDSAMYLCASSPGLNTEAFFGQGTRLTVV.

The rearrangement joins TRBV5-1 to TRBJ2-7; 7 bases agree with TRBD2. CDR3 length equals 16 residues. J was trimmed by 2 bases and V by 0 bases; bases with no gene match: 8. The germline gives CDR1 SGHRS, CDR2 YFSETQ. CDR3 bases: TGCGCCAGCAGCTTGGCCCAAACTAGCGAGACCTACGAGCAGTACTTC. Encoded protein: CASSLAQTSETYEQYF.

The chain has TRBV7-9 and TRBJ2-1, with a weak D call TRBD2 (5 bases). Germline lookup yields CDR1 SEHNR and CDR2 FQNEAQ (reference sequence). The CDR3 loop spans 14 amino acids. Trimming removed 6 bases from V and 2 bases from J, with 11 bases in between. The CDR3 nucleotides read TGTGCCAGCAGGCAACCCGGGACCTACAATGAGCAGTTCTTC. This encodes CASRQPGTYNEQFF.

The rearrangement uses TRBV27 and TRBJ2-1; 7 positions agree with TRBD2. V lost 1 base and J lost 2; bases outside the gene matches: 5. Germline CDR1 MNHEY, CDR2 SMNVEV (reference sequence). The CDR3 runs 16 residues. This chain's CDR3 is CASSLWGGTAYNEQFF. DNA for the CDR3: TGTGCCAGCAGTTTATGGGGAGGGACGGCCTACAATGAGCAGTTCTTC.

The DNA of the CDR3 is TGTGCCAGCAGACGAGGGATGCCCAATTCACCCCTCCACTTT. Translating it yields CASRRGMPNSPLHF. The V call is TRBV28, the J call TRBJ1-6; D is unclear. This CDR3 is built from 14 residues. Trimming shortened V by 6 bases and J by 7 bases, and 13 bases separated the two germline ends. Germline CDR1 MDHEN, CDR2 SYDVKM. Full variable domain (missing parts from reference TRBV28 and TRBJ1-6): DVKVTQSSRYLVKRTGEKVFLECVQDMDHENMFWYRQDPGLGLRLIYFSYDVKMKEKGDIPEGYSVSREKKERFSLILESASTNQTSMYLCASRRGMPNSPLHFGNGTRLTVT.

The chain is built from TRBV27 and TRBJ1-1; D unclear. V was shortened by 3 bases and J by 0 bases, with 11 bases between the two germline ends. Germline CDR1 is MNHEY and CDR2 is SMNVEV (reference sequence). The CDR3 has 15 amino acids. The CDR3 coding sequence is TGTGCCAGCAGTTTGGGAGAAGGAATGAACACTGAAGCTTTCTTT. Its translation: CASSLGEGMNTEAFF.

CDR3 loop: CASSVEGKSYNEQFF. The CDR3 region has the DNA TGTGCCAGCAGCGTAGAGGGGAAATCCTACAATGAGCAGTTCTTC. The genes are TRBV9 and TRBJ2-1; D perhaps matches TRBD1 (5 bases). V was cut by 0 bases and J by 1 base, with 8 bases left in between. Germline V lookup: CDR1 SGDLS, CDR2 YYNGEE. This CDR3 has 15 residues. The variable domain in full, completed from reference TRBV9 and TRBJ2-1, reads DSGVTQTPKHLITATGQRVTLRCSPRSGDLSVYWYQQSLDQGLQFLIQYYNGEERAKGNILERFSAQQFPDLHSELNLSSLELGDSALYFCASSVEGKSYNEQFFGPGTRLTVL.

The chain couples TRBV10-2 to TRBJ2-3, with 12 bases lining up with TRBD2. CDR1 and CDR2 from the germline V gene are WSHSY and SAAADI. With V trimmed by 6 bases and J by 3 bases, 10 bases remained unmatched. The CDR3 consists of 17 residues. CDR3 DNA sequence: TGCGCCAGCAGCTACTCTAGCGGGAGGGCCCGGACAGATACGCAGTATTTT. Amino acids: CASSYSSGRARTDTQYF.

The V and J genes are TRBV4-3 and TRBJ2-6, with 10 bases matching TRBD2. The V gene end was trimmed by 0 bases and the J gene end by 0 bases; junction bases not matched to a gene: 8. The CDR3 extends over 20 amino acids. CDR1 LGHNA and CDR2 YSLEER come from the germline V gene. The CDR3, as DNA: TGCGCCAGCAGCCAAGATAGGACCCTAGCGGGGGTCTCTGGGGCCAACGTCCTGACTTTC. Its translation is CASSQDRTLAGVSGANVLTF.

The CDR3 region is CASSLEGIEQFF. In DNA, the CDR3 is TGTGCCAGCAGTTTAGAGGGGATTGAGCAGTTCTTC. The chain uses TRBV12-3 or TRBV12-4 and TRBJ2-1; D is possibly TRBD1 (5 bases). V shed 1 base and J shed 9 bases, with 7 bases lying between them. The CDR3 is 12 amino acids.

This sequence joins TRBV7-9 and TRBJ1-1; 10 nucleotides agree with TRBD1. The CDR3 has 15 amino acids. J gave up 1 base and V 5 bases, and 4 bases lay outside the gene matches. CDR1 SEHNR and CDR2 FQNEAQ come from the germline V gene (reference sequence). The CDR3 region is CASSERQGANTEAFF. CDR3 nucleotides: TGTGCCAGCAGCGAGAGACAGGGGGCGAACACTGAAGCTTTCTTT.

With respect to this clone: In the same sample, other DNA sequences code for this CDR3. The chain carries TRBV18 and TRBJ1-4; TRBD1 is a possible D gene (5 bases). Germline assignment: CDR1 KGHSH and CDR2 LQKENI. The CDR3 runs to 14 residues. V was cut by 3 bases and J by 8 bases, with 13 bases left in between. CDR3 nucleotide sequence: TGTGCCAGCTCACCGGGGCAGGGTCCCGAAAAACTGTTTTTT. This gives the protein CASSPGQGPEKLFF.

The CDR3 DNA reads as TGTGCCAGCAGTTTAAGGGGGCACGAGCAGTACGTC. It yields the protein CASSLRGHEQYV. The chain is built from TRBV28 and TRBJ2-7; TRBD1 aligns across 7 bases. CDR3 length: 12 amino acids. Germline values: CDR1 MDHEN, CDR2 SYDVKM. Trimming removed 2 bases from V and 5 bases from J; junction bases left unmatched: 0.

This sequence joins TRBV6-2 or TRBV6-3 and TRBJ2-7; TRBD2 matches at 10 bases. This CDR3 region has 18 residues. Germline V gene data show CDR1 as MNHEY and CDR2 as SVGEGT. The J segment lost 1 base and the V segment lost 4 bases, leaving 13 bases of the junction unmatched. The DNA of the CDR3 is TGTGCCAGCAGTTCCCGGGTGATAGCGGGAGGCGGATCCTACGAGCAGTACTTC. Translation gives CASSSRVIAGGGSYEQYF.

This clone was seen a single time. The chain uses TRBV28 and TRBJ1-2; D uncertain. Germline V gene sequence: CDR1 MDHEN, CDR2 SYDVKM. V lost 5 bases to trimming and J lost 8 bases, with 12 bases between them. CDR3 length: 12 residues. This chain's CDR3 is CASSTTNTGYTF. CDR3 nucleotides: TGTGCCAGCAGTACCACCAACACGGGCTACACCTTC.

The chain combines TRBV27 with TRBJ2-1; 9 positions agree with TRBD2. The CDR3 has 17 residues. J gave up 2 bases and V 2 bases, and 7 bases lay outside the gene matches. CDR1 and CDR2 from the germline V gene are MNHEY and SMNVEV (reference sequence). CDR3 nucleotide sequence: TGTGCCAGCAGTTTAACGGCTAGCGGGGCCCCCTACAATGAGCAGTTCTTC. It codes for CASSLTASGAPYNEQFF.

V is TRBV19 and J is TRBJ1-1; 7 bases are shared with TRBD1. The ends lost 3 bases at V and 8 bases at J; junction bases unmatched: 9. The CDR3 runs to 14 residues. Germline CDR1 is LNHDA and CDR2 is SQIVND (reference sequence). CDR3 bases: TGTGCCAGTAGTATTGGGACAGCCCAAACCGAAGCTTTCTTT. This sequence encodes CASSIGTAQTEAFF.

The CDR3 sequence is CASSKTPQALQETQYF. The CDR3 nucleotides read TGTGCCAGCAGCAAGACCCCGCAGGCGCTCCAAGAGACCCAGTACTTC. The chain combines TRBV11-2 with TRBJ2-5; D not certain. Looked up from germline, CDR1 is SGHAT and CDR2 is FQNNGV. Trimming shortened V by 5 bases and J by 1 base, and 17 bases separated the two germline ends. The CDR3 is made up of 16 amino acids.

The chain couples TRBV12-2 to TRBJ2-3; TRBD1, the table's D call, lacks a check against the DNA. TRBV12-2 is tagged as a pseudogene. The CDR3 has 15 amino acids. Here the CDR3 reads CASRLRGQGMDTQYF. In nucleotides, the CDR3 is TGTGCAAGTCGCTTACGGGGACAGGGGATGGATACGCAGTATTTT.

V gene TRBV28 combines with J gene TRBJ1-2; no reliable D call. The germline V gene encodes CDR1 MDHEN and CDR2 SYDVKM. The V end lost 3 bases, the J end lost 0 bases, and 8 bases lay between the germline ends. The CDR3 has 14 residues. The DNA for the CDR3 is TGTGCCAGCAGTTTGGGCTTCTCTAACTATGGCTACACCTTC. Translating it yields CASSLGFSNYGYTF.

V usage is TRBV11-2 and J usage is TRBJ2-3; 7 bases line up with TRBD1. Germline V gives CDR1 SGHAT, CDR2 FQNNGV. Trimming cost V 6 bases and J 1 base; bases outside gene matches: 10. The CDR3 runs 16 residues. The CDR3: CASRTSDRSRTDTQYF. CDR3 in DNA: TGTGCCAGCAGAACGTCGGACAGGTCTCGCACAGATACGCAGTATTTT.